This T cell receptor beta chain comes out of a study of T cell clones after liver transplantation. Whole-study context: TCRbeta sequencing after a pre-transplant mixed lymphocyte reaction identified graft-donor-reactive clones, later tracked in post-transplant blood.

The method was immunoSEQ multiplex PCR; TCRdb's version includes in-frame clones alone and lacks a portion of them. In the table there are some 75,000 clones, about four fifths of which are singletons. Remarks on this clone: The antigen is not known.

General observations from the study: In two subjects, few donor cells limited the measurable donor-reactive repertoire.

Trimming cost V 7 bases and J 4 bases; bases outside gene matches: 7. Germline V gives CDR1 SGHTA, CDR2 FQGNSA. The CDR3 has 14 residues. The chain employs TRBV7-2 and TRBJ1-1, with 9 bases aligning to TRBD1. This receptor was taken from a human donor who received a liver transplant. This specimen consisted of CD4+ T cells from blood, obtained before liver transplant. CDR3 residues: CASTTQGAGTEAFF. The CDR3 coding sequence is TGTGCCAGCACCACACAGGGGGCGGGCACTGAAGCTTTCTTT. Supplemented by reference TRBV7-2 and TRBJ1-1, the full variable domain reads GAGVSQSPSNKVTEKGKDVELRCDPISGHTALYWYRQSLGQGLEFLIYFQGNSAPDKSGLPSDRFSAERTGGSVSTLTIQRTQQEDSAVYLCASTTQGAGTEAFFGQGTRLTVV.